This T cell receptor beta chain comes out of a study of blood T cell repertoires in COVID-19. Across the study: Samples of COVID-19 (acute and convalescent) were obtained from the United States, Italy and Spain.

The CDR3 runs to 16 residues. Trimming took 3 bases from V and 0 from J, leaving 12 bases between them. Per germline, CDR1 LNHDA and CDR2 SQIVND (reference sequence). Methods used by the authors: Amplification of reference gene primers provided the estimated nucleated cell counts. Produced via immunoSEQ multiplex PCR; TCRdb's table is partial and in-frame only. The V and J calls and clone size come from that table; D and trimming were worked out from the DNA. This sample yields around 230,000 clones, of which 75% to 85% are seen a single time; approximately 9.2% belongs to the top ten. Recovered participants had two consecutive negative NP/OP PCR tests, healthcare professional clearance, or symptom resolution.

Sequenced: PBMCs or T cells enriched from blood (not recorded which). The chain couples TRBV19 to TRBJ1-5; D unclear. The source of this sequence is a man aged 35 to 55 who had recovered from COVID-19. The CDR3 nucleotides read TGTGCCAGTAGTATCGGTTCGCGGAGTAGCAATCAGCCCCAGCATTTT. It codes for CASSIGSRSSNQPQHF.